The 16 T cell receptor beta chains below all came from one sample that was sequenced in a study of post-analysis software for immune sequencing data. Points from the study as a whole: Patients carried a few TRBV segments more frequently than controls did, and TRBV5-6, TRBV5-1 and TRBV20-1 were among them.

Unique molecular identifiers were present in the TCR beta cDNA libraries. TCRdb re-derived calls from the PCR reads in MiXCR, one entry per CDR3 protein. The sample consists of over 150,000 distinct CDR3 sequences, around 30% of them appearing once. Their antigen targets remain unknown. What was sequenced was blood. The origin of the receptors is a girl aged 5-17 years with multiple sclerosis.

There are many counts of this clonotype. The CDR3 nucleotides read TGTGCCAGCAGCCCATACGGGGAGTACAATCAGCCCCAGCATTTT. Translating it yields CASSPYGEYNQPQHF. The chain joins TRBV7-9 to TRBJ1-5; D uncertain. This CDR3 has 15 amino acids. Germline-derived CDR1 and CDR2 are SEHNR and FQNEAQ (reference sequence). The ends were cut back, 5 bases at V and 3 bases at J, with 14 bases in the middle.

In DNA form, the CDR3 reads TGTGCCAGCAGCCCCCGAACCGGGACTAGGAGGAGGAATGAGCAGTTCTTC. Amino acid sequence: CASSPRTGTRRRNEQFF. This chain links TRBV3-1 with TRBJ2-1, with 8 bases identical to TRBD2. Trimming removed 4 bases from V and 7 bases from J; junction bases left unmatched: 15. The length of the CDR3 is 17 residues. Germline assignment: CDR1 LGHDT and CDR2 YNNKEL (reference sequence).

This clonotype is medium-sized within its sample. The chain employs TRBV18 and TRBJ2-5; D uncertain. Trimming cost V 8 bases and J 5 bases, with 9 bases left between them. Germline values: CDR1 KGHSH, CDR2 LQKENI. The CDR3 length is 11 residues. DNA of the CDR3: TGTGCCAGCAGCCCTGGGGAGACCCAGTACTTC. This sequence encodes CASSPGETQYF.

As concerns this clonotype: With a much larger clone just one base away, this may be a read error. This chain's CDR3 is CVSSLFGQMLSSYNEQFF. In nucleotides, the CDR3 is TGTGTCAGCAGCTTATTCGGACAGATGTTAAGCTCCTACAATGAGCAGTTCTTC. V usage is TRBV11-2 and J usage is TRBJ2-1; possibly TRBD1 for D (6 bases). The germline V gene has CDR1 SGHAT and CDR2 FQNNGV. The CDR3 is 18 residues long. The complete variable domain, with remaining parts taken from reference TRBV11-2 and TRBJ2-1, reads EAGVAQSPRYKIIEKRQSVAFWCNPISGHATLYWYQQILGQGPKLLIQFQNNGVVDDSQLPKDRFSAERLKGVDSTLKIQPAKLEDSAVYLCVSSLFGQMLSSYNEQFFGPGTRLTVL.

This clonotype appeared a few times. V and J are TRBV21-1 and TRBJ2-5. TRBV21-1 is reported as a pseudogene. This CDR3 is built from 14 residues. CDR3 nucleotide sequence: TGTGCCAGCAGCAAAAGGCTCAAGAAAGAGACCCAGTACTTC. Translating it yields CASSKRLKKETQYF.

As for this clonotype: It may be a read error: a sequence one base away is much more abundant. The chain combines TRBV20-1 with TRBJ2-1; 16 bases agree with TRBD2. J gave up 8 bases and V 6 bases, and 7 bases lay outside the gene matches. Germline V lookup: CDR1 DFQATT, CDR2 SNEGSKA (reference sequence). This CDR3 has 15 residues. The CDR3 region has the DNA TGCAGTGCCGGGACTAGCGGGAGGGCCCACGATGAGCAGTTCTTC. Translation: CSAGTSGRAHDEQFF.

V and J are TRBV7-9 and TRBJ2-5; 8 bases agree with TRBD2. Germline V gene data show CDR1 as SEHNR and CDR2 as FQNEAQ (reference sequence). The CDR3 is made up of 15 amino acids. V shed 3 bases and J 1 base; nucleotides not matched to a gene: 4. The CDR3 spells CASSFPGGGQETQYF. The CDR3 bases are TGTGCCAGCAGCTTCCCGGGAGGGGGCCAAGAGACCCAGTACTTC.

This clonotype has a handful of counts. The J gene is TRBJ1-2, the V gene TRBV20-1, with 10 positions matching TRBD1. The V gene end was trimmed by 3 bases and the J gene end by 8 bases; junction bases not matched to a gene: 6. CDR3 length: 13 residues. CDR1 and CDR2 (germline): DFQATT, SNEGSKA (reference sequence). CDR3 amino acids: CSASSGQGVGYTF. CDR3 nucleotides: TGCAGTGCTAGTTCCGGACAGGGGGTCGGCTACACCTTC.

V usage is TRBV20-1 and J usage is TRBJ1-5; a possible D gene is TRBD1 (6 bases). V shed 3 bases and J shed 9 bases, with 21 bases lying between them. The CDR3 has 15 amino acids. The germline CDR1 and CDR2 sequences are DFQATT and SNEGSKA (reference sequence). The CDR3 DNA reads as TGCAGTGCTAGTCAGGGCGACAGGCAAAGACGGCCCCAGCATTTT. The encoded protein is CSASQGDRQRRPQHF.

This clonotype was seen a few times. V gene TRBV7-2 combines with J gene TRBJ2-5; possibly TRBD1 or TRBD2 for D (5 bases each). Germline V gene data show CDR1 as SGHTA and CDR2 as FQGNSA. V was shortened by 1 base and J by 5 bases, with 20 bases between the two germline ends. The CDR3 sequence is 17 residues long. This CDR3 reads CASSLDGGKGMRETQYF. The DNA of the CDR3 is TGTGCCAGCAGCTTAGATGGGGGTAAGGGGATGCGGGAGACCCAGTACTTC.

In this sample, this clonotype turned up many times. The chain is built from TRBV10-3 and TRBJ2-5; D unclear. The CDR3 sequence is 16 residues long. Germline CDR1 reads ENHRY; CDR2 reads SYGVKD. Trimming took 2 bases from V and 4 from J, leaving 17 bases between them. CDR3 protein: CAISESQILARETQYF. The CDR3 coding sequence is TGTGCCATCAGTGAGAGTCAGATACTTGCTCGAGAGACCCAGTACTTC.

This clonotype was counted many times. The CDR3 reads CASTYGQGGDGYTF. The CDR3 DNA sequence: TGTGCCAGCACGTACGGACAGGGAGGCGATGGCTACACCTTC. This chain connects TRBV12-3 or TRBV12-4 to TRBJ1-2; 8 bases fit TRBD1. V lost 7 bases to trimming and J lost 6 bases; unmatched junction nucleotides: 10. The CDR3 sequence is 14 residues long.

This clonotype was counted between two and nine times. V gene TRBV7-3 combines with J gene TRBJ2-3; D gene uncertain. Germline V gives CDR1 SGHTA, CDR2 FQGTGA. Between the trimmed V and J ends, which lost 3 bases and 5 bases, there was a span of 15 bases. The CDR3 loop spans 15 amino acids. The CDR3 bases are TGTGCCAGCAGCTTGGGCGGTTCCAACAGAGATACGCAGTATTTT. Translating it yields CASSLGGSNRDTQYF.

This clonotype was seen many times. The J gene is TRBJ2-7, the V gene TRBV9; TRBD1 matches at 10 bases. The CDR3 has 13 amino acids. V shed 4 bases and J 4 bases; nucleotides not matched to a gene: 2. The germline V gene has CDR1 SGDLS and CDR2 YYNGEE. In DNA, the CDR3 is TGTGCCAGCAGCCGGGACAGGGGTTACGAGCAGTACTTC. It specifies CASSRDRGYEQYF.

The rearrangement links TRBV13 to TRBJ2-5; 11 bases match TRBD2. The V gene end was trimmed by 3 bases and the J gene end by 0 bases; junction bases not matched to a gene: 9. The CDR3 has 18 residues. CDR1 and CDR2 (germline): PRHDT, FYEKMQ (reference sequence). The CDR3 loop reads CASSLGRLAGIHQETQYF. The CDR3 DNA reads as TGTGCCAGCAGCTTGGGACGACTAGCGGGGATACACCAAGAGACCCAGTACTTC.

This sequence joins TRBV20-1 and TRBJ1-3; tentative D call: TRBD1 (5 bases). The CDR3 consists of 14 residues. V lost 0 bases and J lost 4, with 10 bases in between. CDR1 and CDR2 (germline): DFQATT, SNEGSKA (reference sequence). The CDR3 protein is CSARDDSSGNTIYF. The CDR3 coding sequence is TGCAGTGCTAGAGATGACAGTTCCGGAAACACCATATATTTT.